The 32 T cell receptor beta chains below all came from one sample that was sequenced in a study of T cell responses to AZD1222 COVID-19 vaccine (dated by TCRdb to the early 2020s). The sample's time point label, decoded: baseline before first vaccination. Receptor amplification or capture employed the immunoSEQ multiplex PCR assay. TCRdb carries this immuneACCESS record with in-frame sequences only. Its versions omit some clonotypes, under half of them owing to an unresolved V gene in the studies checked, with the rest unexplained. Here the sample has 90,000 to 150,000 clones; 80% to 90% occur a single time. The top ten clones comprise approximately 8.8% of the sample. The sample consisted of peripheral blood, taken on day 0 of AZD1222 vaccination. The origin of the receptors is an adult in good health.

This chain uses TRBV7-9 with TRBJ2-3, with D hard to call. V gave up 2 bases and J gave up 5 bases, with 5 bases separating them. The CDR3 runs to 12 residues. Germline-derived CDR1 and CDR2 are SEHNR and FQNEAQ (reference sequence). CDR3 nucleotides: TGTGCCAGCAGCTTAAGTGGAGATACGCAGTATTTT. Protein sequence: CASSLSGDTQYF.

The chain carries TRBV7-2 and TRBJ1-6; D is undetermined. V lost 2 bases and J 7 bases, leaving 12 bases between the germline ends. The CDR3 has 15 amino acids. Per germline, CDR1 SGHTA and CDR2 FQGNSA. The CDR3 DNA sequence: TGTGCCAGCAGCTTAAGGACGTATGGGAATTCACCCCTCCACTTT. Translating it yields CASSLRTYGNSPLHF.

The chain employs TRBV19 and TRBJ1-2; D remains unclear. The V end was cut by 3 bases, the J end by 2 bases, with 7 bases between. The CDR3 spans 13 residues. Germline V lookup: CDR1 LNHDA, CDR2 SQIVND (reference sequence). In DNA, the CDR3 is TGTGCCAGTAGTATGCATCAGAACTATGGCTACACCTTC. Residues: CASSMHQNYGYTF.

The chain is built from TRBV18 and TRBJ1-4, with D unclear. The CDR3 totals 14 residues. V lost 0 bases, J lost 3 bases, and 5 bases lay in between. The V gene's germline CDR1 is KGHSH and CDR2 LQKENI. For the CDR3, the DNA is TGTGCCAGCTCACCACCGTCGGCTAATGAAAAACTGTTTTTT. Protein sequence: CASSPPSANEKLFF.

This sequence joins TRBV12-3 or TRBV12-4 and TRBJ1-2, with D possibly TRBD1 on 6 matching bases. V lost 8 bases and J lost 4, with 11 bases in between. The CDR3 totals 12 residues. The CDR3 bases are TGTGCCAGCCACGGGGGCGGCTATGGCTACACCTTC. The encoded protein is CASHGGGYGYTF.

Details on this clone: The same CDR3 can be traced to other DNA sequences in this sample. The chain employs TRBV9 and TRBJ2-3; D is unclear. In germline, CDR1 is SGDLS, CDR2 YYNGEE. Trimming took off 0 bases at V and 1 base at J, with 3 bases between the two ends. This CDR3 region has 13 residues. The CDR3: CASSVVGTDTQYF. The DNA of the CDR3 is TGTGCCAGCAGCGTAGTAGGCACAGATACGCAGTATTTT.

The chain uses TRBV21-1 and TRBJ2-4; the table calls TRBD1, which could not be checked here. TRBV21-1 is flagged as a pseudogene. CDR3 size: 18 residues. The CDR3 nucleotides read TGTGCCAGCAGCAAAAGGAGGGGACAGCGCGGGGCCAAAAACATTCAGTACTTC. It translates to CASSKRRGQRGAKNIQYF.

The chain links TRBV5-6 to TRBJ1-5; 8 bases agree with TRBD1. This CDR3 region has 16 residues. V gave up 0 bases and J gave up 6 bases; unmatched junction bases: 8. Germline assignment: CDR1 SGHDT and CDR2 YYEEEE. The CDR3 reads CASSLGPQGVGQPQHF. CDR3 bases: TGTGCCAGCAGCTTGGGCCCACAGGGGGTCGGTCAGCCCCAGCATTTT. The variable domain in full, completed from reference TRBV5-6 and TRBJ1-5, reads DAGVTQSPTHLIKTRGQQVTLRCSPKSGHDTVSWYQQALGQGPQFIFQYYEEEERQRGNFPDRFSGHQFPNYSSELNVNALLLGDSALYLCASSLGPQGVGQPQHFGDGTRLSIL.

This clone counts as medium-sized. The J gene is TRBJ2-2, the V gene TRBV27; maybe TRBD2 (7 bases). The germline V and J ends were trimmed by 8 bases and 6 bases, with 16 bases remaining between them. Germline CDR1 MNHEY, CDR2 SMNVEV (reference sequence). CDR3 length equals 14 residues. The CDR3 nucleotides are TGTGCCAGCTATAAGGGGGGGCGCCCCGGGGAGCTGTTTTTT. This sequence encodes CASYKGGRPGELFF.

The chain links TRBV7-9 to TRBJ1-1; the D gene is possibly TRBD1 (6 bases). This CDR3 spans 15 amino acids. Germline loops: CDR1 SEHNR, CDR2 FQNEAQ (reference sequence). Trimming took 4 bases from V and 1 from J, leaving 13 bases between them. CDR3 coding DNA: TGTGCCAGCAGCTCTGGACAGAGTGCGAACACTGAAGCTTTCTTT. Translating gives CASSSGQSANTEAFF.

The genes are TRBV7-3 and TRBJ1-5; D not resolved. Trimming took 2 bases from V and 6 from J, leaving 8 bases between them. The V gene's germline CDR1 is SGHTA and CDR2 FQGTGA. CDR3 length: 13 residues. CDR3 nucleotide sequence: TGTGCCAGCAGCTTAGCCCTGGGTCAGCCCCAGCATTTT. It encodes CASSLALGQPQHF.

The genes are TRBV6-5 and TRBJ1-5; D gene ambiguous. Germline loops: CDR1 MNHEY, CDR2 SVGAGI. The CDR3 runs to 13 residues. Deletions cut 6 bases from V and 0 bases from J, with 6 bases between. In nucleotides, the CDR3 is TGTGCCAGCAGGAGAAATAGCAATCAGCCCCAGCATTTT. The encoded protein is CASRRNSNQPQHF.

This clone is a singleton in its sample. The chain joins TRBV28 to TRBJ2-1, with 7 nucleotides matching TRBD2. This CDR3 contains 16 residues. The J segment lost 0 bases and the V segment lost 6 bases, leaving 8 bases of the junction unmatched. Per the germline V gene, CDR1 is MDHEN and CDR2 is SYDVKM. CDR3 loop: CASSFIAGNSYNEQFF. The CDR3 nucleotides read TGTGCCAGCAGCTTCATAGCGGGCAACTCCTACAATGAGCAGTTCTTC.

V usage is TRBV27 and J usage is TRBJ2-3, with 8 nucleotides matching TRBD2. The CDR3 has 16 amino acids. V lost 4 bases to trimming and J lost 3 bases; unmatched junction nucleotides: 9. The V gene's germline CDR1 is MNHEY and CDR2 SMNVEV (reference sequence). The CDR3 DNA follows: TGTGCCAGCAGTTCCATCGGGGGGGGGCAAACAGATACGCAGTATTTT. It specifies CASSSIGGGQTDTQYF.

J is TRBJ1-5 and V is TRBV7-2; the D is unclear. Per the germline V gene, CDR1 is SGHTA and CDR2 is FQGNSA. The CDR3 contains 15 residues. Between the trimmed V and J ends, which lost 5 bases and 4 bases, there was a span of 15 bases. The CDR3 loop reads CASSPGGSTNQPQHF. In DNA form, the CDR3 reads TGTGCCAGCAGCCCCGGAGGTAGCACGAATCAGCCCCAGCATTTT.

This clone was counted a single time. The CDR3 nucleotides are TGTGCCCTTACACGGGGGGGCCTTAGATCTGGAGAGCAGTTCTTC. Translating it yields CALTRGGLRSGEQFF. The chain links TRBV30 to TRBJ2-1, with TRBD2 identical over 8 bases. Germline-derived CDR1 and CDR2 are GTSNPN and SVGIG (reference sequence). Trimming took 8 bases from V and 10 from J; bases not matched to a gene: 19. The CDR3 extends over 15 amino acids.

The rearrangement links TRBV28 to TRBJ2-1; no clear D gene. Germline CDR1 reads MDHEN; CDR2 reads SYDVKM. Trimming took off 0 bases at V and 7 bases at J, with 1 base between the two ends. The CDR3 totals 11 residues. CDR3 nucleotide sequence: TGTGCCAGCAGTTTATGGAATGAGCAGTTCTTC. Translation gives CASSLWNEQFF.

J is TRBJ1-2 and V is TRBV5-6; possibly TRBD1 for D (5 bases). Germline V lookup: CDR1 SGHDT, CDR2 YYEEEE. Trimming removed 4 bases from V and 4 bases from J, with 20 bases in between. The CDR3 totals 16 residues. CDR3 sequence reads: CASSPRGREPFYGYTF. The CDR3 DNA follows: TGTGCCAGCAGCCCCCGGGGCAGGGAACCCTTCTATGGCTACACCTTC.

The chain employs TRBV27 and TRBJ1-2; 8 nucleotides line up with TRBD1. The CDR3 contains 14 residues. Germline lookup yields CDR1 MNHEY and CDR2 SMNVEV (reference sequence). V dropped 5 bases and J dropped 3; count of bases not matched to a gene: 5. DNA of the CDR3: TGTGCCAGCAGTAAATTGGACAGGGACTATGGCTACACCTTC. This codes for CASSKLDRDYGYTF.

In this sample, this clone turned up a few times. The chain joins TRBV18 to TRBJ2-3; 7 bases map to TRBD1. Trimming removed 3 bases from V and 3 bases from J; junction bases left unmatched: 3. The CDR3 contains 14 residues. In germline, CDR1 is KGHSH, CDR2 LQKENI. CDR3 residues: CASSPGTATDTQYF. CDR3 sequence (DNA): TGTGCCAGCTCACCCGGGACAGCGACAGATACGCAGTATTTT.

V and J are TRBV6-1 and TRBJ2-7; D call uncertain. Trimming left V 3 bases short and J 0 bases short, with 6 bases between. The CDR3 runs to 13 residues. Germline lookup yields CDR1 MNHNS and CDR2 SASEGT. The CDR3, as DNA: TGTGCCAGCAGTGAGACGGCCTCCTACGAGCAGTACTTC. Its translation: CASSETASYEQYF.

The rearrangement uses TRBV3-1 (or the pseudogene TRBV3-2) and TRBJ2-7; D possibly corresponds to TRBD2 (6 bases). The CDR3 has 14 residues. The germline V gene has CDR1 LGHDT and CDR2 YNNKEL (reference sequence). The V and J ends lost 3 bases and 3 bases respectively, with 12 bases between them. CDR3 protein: CASSHQGGDYEQYF. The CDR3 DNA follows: TGTGCCAGCAGCCACCAGGGAGGCGACTACGAGCAGTACTTC.

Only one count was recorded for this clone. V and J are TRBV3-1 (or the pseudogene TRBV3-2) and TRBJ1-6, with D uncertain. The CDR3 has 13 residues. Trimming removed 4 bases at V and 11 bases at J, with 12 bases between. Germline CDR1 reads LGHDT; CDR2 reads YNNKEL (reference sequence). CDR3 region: CASSPRRVPPLHF. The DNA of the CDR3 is TGTGCCAGCAGCCCCCGCCGGGTCCCACCCCTCCACTTT.

The CDR3 sequence: CASSLGLQREQYF. The CDR3 nucleotides read TGTGCCAGTAGCCTAGGACTTCAGCGCGAGCAGTACTTC. This chain connects TRBV19 to TRBJ2-7; tentatively, D is TRBD2 (5 bases). The CDR3 runs to 13 residues. The ends were cut back, 6 bases at V and 6 bases at J, with 15 bases in the middle. Germline V gene sequence: CDR1 LNHDA, CDR2 SQIVND (reference sequence).

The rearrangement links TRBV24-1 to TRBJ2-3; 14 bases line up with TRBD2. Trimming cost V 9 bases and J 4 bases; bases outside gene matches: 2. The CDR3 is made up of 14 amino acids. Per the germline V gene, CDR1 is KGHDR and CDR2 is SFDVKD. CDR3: CATGTSGSADTQYF. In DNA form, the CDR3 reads TGTGCCACCGGGACTAGCGGGAGTGCAGATACGCAGTATTTT.

The CDR3 protein is CASSPRGVRNTQYF. The CDR3 nucleotides read TGTGCCAGCAGCCCCCGGGGGGTGCGGAATACGCAGTATTTT. The genes are TRBV7-6 and TRBJ2-3; TRBD2 matches 7 bases. V dropped 5 bases and J dropped 7; count of bases not matched to a gene: 9. The CDR3 extends over 14 amino acids. CDR1 SGHVS and CDR2 FNYEAQ come from the germline V gene.

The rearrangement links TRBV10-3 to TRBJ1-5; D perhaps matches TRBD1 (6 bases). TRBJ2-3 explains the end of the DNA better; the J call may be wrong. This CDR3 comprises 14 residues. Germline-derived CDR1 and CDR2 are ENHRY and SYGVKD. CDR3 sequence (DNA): TGTGCCACCTCAGGGGACCATAGCAATCAGCCCCAGTATTTT. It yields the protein CATSGDHSNQPQYF.

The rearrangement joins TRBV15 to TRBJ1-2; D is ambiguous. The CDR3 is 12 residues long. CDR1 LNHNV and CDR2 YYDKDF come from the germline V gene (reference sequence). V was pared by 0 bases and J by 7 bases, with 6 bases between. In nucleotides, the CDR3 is TGTGCCACCAGCAGAGATTTCAGTGGCTACACCTTC. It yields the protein CATSRDFSGYTF.

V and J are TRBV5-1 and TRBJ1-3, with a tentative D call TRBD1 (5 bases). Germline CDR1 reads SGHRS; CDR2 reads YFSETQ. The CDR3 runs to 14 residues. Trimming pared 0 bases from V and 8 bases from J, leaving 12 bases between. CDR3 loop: CASSLGRGDDTIYF. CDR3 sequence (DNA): TGCGCCAGCAGCTTGGGTCGGGGGGACGACACCATATATTTT.

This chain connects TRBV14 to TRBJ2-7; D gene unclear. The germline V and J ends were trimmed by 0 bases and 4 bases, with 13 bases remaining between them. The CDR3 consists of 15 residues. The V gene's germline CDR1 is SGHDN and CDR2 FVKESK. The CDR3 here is CASSQDISSWYEQYF. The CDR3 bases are TGTGCCAGCAGCCAAGATATTTCAAGTTGGTACGAGCAGTACTTC. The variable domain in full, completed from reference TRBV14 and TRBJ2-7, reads EAGVTQFPSHSVIEKGQTVTLRCDPISGHDNLYWYRRVMGKEIKFLLHFVKESKQDESGMPNNRFLAERTGGTYSTLKVQPAELEDSGVYFCASSQDISSWYEQYFGPGTRLTVT.

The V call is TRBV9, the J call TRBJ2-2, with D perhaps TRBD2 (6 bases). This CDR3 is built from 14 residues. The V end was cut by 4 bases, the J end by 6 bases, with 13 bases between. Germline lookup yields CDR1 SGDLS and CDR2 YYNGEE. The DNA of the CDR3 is TGTGCCAGCAGCCCCCGACTAGTTGCCGGGGAGCTGTTTTTT. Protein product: CASSPRLVAGELFF.

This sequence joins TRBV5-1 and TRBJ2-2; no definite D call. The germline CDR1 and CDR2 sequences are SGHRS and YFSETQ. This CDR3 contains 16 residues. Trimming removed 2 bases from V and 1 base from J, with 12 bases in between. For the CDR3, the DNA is TGCGCCAGCAGCTTTGCAACGACTGGGAACACCGGGGAGCTGTTTTTT. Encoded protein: CASSFATTGNTGELFF.